Sequencing of this TCR beta chain was carried out in a study of blood T cell repertoires in COVID-19. Across the whole study: In each case, the material was cDNA or gDNA derived from T cells, B-cell-depleted T cells, or PBMCs.

Original data processing: The authors estimated nucleated cell counts from reference gene primer amplification. TCRdb keeps only in-frame clones here, not all; method: immunoSEQ multiplex PCR. V and J calls and clone size follow that table, whereas D and trimming were derived from the DNA. The sample lists 450,000 or so clones, 85% to 90% occurring once. Seattle cases were enrolled at active infection and followed longitudinally. V was shortened by 3 bases and J by 2 bases, with 7 bases between the two germline ends. This CDR3 spans 13 amino acids. Germline assignment: CDR1 SNHLY and CDR2 FYNNEI. The sequence was obtained from a man in his late teens or twenties with COVID-19, enrolled during active disease. The sample comprised peripheral blood. This chain uses TRBV2 with TRBJ2-5; D ambiguous. This CDR3 reads CASSERRQETQYF. The CDR3 DNA follows: TGTGCCAGCAGTGAGCGGCGGCAAGAGACCCAGTACTTC.